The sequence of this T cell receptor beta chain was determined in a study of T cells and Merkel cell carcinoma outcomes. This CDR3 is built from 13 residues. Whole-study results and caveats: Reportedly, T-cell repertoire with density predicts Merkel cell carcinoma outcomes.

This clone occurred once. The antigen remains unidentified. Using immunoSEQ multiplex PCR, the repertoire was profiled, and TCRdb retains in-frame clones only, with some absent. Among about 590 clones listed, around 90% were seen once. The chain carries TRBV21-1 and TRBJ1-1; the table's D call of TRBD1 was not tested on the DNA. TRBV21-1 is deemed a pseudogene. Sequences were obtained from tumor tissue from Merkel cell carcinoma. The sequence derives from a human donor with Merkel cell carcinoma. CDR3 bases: TGTGCCAGCAGCGGGACAGCCAACACTGAAGCTTTCTTT. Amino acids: CASSGTANTEAFF.